This T cell receptor (beta chain) was recovered during a study of T cells in localized non-small cell lung cancer. This CDR3 is built from 13 residues. Trimming took 6 bases from V and 5 from J, leaving 13 bases between them. Germline CDR1 is KGHSH and CDR2 is LQKENI. Study-level results: Uninvolved adjacent lung, not tumor, had the highest T cell clonality. Those with higher blood T cell density had longer overall survival.

As regards this clone: Its antigen is as yet unknown.

Assay used: immunoSEQ multiplex PCR; TCRdb lists only in-frame clones, some missing. The sample lists tens of thousands of clones, approximately 80% occurring once. The specimen comprised peripheral blood, sampled before any cancer treatment. V and J are TRBV18 and TRBJ2-5; D is perhaps TRBD2 (6 bases). The origin of this receptor is a man aged 40 to 70 with stage I squamous cell lung carcinoma. In DNA form, the CDR3 reads TGTGCCAGCTCTGAACGACGGGGGGAGACCCAGTACTTC. Translating it yields CASSERRGETQYF.